Shown below are 10 T cell receptor beta chains from a single sample sequenced in a study of shared clonotypes between healthy human individuals. The repertoire was sequenced with immunoSEQ multiplex PCR; TCRdb's copy has only in-frame clones and lacks some. The sample has hundreds of thousands of clones; approximately 96% are singletons. CD45RO-negative CD8 cells positively selected for CCR7 made up the naive population, which excluded terminally differentiated effector memory CD45RA+ cells. Sequenced: naive CD8+ T cells sorted from blood. These receptors originate from a man aged 30 to 39 in good health.

The chain uses TRBV9 and TRBJ1-1; D gene unclear. Deletions cut 4 bases from V and 4 bases from J, with 14 bases between. There are 14 residues in the CDR3. The germline V gene encodes CDR1 SGDLS and CDR2 YYNGEE. CDR3 amino acids: CASSPEGLGTEAFF. The CDR3 region has the DNA TGTGCCAGCAGCCCCGAAGGACTGGGCACTGAAGCTTTCTTT.

V usage is TRBV29-1 and J usage is TRBJ2-7, with TRBD2 matching over 7 bases. The germline V gene has CDR1 SQVTM and CDR2 ANQGSEA. This CDR3 spans 13 amino acids. Losses at the gene ends were 3 bases for V and 4 bases for J; bases not matched to a gene: 6. CDR3 protein: CSVEGGRTYEQYF. DNA for the CDR3: TGCAGCGTTGAGGGCGGGAGAACGTACGAGCAGTACTTC.

The CDR3 nucleotides are TGTGCCAGCAGGAAACTGGACAGGGTAAACTATGGCTACACCTTC. It encodes CASRKLDRVNYGYTF. The rearrangement uses TRBV6-5 and TRBJ1-2; TRBD1 matches at 8 bases. The length of the CDR3 is 15 residues. With V trimmed by 6 bases and J by 2 bases, 8 bases remained unmatched. CDR1 MNHEY and CDR2 SVGAGI come from the germline V gene.

The CDR3, as DNA: TGCAGCGTTGACGTGGGGCGAGAGACCCAGTACTTC. Encoded protein: CSVDVGRETQYF. The chain uses TRBV29-1 and TRBJ2-5; D might be TRBD1 (5 bases). V was pared by 3 bases and J by 4 bases, with 9 bases between. The CDR3 spans 12 residues. CDR1 is SQVTM, CDR2 ANQGSEA, per germline.

This clone was observed a few times. This chain links TRBV5-4 with TRBJ2-7; the match to TRBD2 covers 14 bases. Germline V gene sequence: CDR1 SGHNT, CDR2 YYREEE (reference sequence). The V segment lost 4 bases and the J segment 6 bases; nucleotides outside the gene matches: 3. The CDR3 runs to 14 residues. The CDR3 nucleotides are TGTGCCAGCAGCATGGGACTAGCGGGAGTCGAGCAGTACTTC. Residues: CASSMGLAGVEQYF. The whole variable domain, filled in from reference TRBV5-4 and TRBJ2-7, reads ETGVTQSPTHLIKTRGQQVTLRCSSQSGHNTVSWYQQALGQGPQFIFQYYREEENGRGNFPPRFSGLQFPNYSSELNVNALELDDSALYLCASSMGLAGVEQYFGPGTRLTVT.

A remark on this clone: Other nucleotide sequences in the sample specify the same CDR3. The chain couples TRBV29-1 to TRBJ2-1; TRBD2 matches at 7 bases. The V gene's germline CDR1 is SQVTM and CDR2 ANQGSEA. The trim removed 4 bases at V and 0 bases at J, leaving 3 bases unmatched. The CDR3 loop spans 14 amino acids. The CDR3 coding sequence is TGCAGCGTTGGAGCGGGAAACTCCTACAATGAGCAGTTCTTC. Amino acids: CSVGAGNSYNEQFF.

As concerns this clone: The identical CDR3 is also encoded by other nucleotide sequences in the sample. The chain combines TRBV7-9 with TRBJ1-1; possible D gene TRBD1, 5 bases. V lost 5 bases and J lost 3, with 10 bases in between. The germline V gene encodes CDR1 SEHNR and CDR2 FQNEAQ (reference sequence). CDR3 length: 13 residues. CDR3 DNA sequence: TGTGCCAGCAGCCCGCGGGGGGACACTGAAGCTTTCTTT. Its translation is CASSPRGDTEAFF. Full variable domain (missing parts from reference TRBV7-9 and TRBJ1-1): DTGVSQNPRHKITKRGQNVTFRCDPISEHNRLYWYRQTLGQGPEFLTYFQNEAQLEKSRLLSDRFSAERPKGSFSTLEIQRTEQGDSAMYLCASSPRGDTEAFFGQGTRLTVV.

On this clone: Other DNA sequences of this sample code for an identical CDR3. The genes are TRBV5-6 and TRBJ2-7; TRBD1 agrees at 8 bases. Trimming at V came to 2 bases and at J to 2 bases, leaving 6 bases not matched to a gene. CDR1 and CDR2 from the germline V gene are SGHDT and YYEEEE. There are 15 residues in the CDR3. CDR3 in DNA: TGTGCCAGCAGCTTACGAGGACAGGGCCCCTACGAGCAGTACTTC. It yields the protein CASSLRGQGPYEQYF.

This clone was detected only once. The genes are TRBV29-1 and TRBJ1-4; D gene ambiguous. Trimming shortened V by 4 bases and J by 7 bases, and 7 bases separated the two germline ends. The length of the CDR3 is 11 residues. CDR1 and CDR2 (germline): SQVTM, ANQGSEA. CDR3 DNA sequence: TGCAGCGTTGGAGGTGCTGAAAAACTGTTTTTT. This translates into CSVGGAEKLFF.

The rearrangement joins TRBV30 to TRBJ2-1, with D perhaps given as TRBD1 or TRBD2 (5 bases each). Looked up from germline, CDR1 is GTSNPN and CDR2 is SVGIG (reference sequence). V was cut by 4 bases and J by 6 bases, with 19 bases left in between. This CDR3 region has 15 residues. CDR3 bases: TGTGCCTGGATTCTCGGGGCTTCCAGCGGCAATGAGCAGTTCTTC. This gives the protein CAWILGASSGNEQFF.